Detailed here is one T cell receptor beta chain. Its specificity is unknown. The data originate from a study of siplizumab effects on memory and regulatory T cells. Study-level points and caveats: In siplizumab conditions, mappable alloreactive CD4+ clones averaged approximately 75% Treg-derived, against around 30% in controls. The mapping of alloreactive clones to unstimulated subsets covered only a minor fraction of them. Memory cells seemed less diverse than naive T cells, which seemed major alloresponse contributors.

Germline values: CDR1 SQVTM, CDR2 ANQGSEA. V lost 4 bases to trimming and J lost 1 base, with 15 bases between them. The CDR3 contains 15 residues. Per individual sample, about 100,000 TCR templates were assayed. Here immunoSEQ multiplex PCR was the method, and the copy in TCRdb shows in-frame clones only, minus some. This sample yields fewer than 120,000 clones, of which about nine tenths are seen a single time; approximately 1.2% belongs to the top ten. This receptor was taken from a human donor in good health. The chain employs TRBV29-1 and TRBJ2-3; TRBD2 is a possible D gene (5 bases). The specimen sequenced was CD4+ T cells sorted from blood. The CDR3 reads CSVGAAASGTDTQYF. The CDR3 region has the DNA TGCAGCGTTGGGGCAGCGGCCTCGGGCACAGATACGCAGTATTTT.